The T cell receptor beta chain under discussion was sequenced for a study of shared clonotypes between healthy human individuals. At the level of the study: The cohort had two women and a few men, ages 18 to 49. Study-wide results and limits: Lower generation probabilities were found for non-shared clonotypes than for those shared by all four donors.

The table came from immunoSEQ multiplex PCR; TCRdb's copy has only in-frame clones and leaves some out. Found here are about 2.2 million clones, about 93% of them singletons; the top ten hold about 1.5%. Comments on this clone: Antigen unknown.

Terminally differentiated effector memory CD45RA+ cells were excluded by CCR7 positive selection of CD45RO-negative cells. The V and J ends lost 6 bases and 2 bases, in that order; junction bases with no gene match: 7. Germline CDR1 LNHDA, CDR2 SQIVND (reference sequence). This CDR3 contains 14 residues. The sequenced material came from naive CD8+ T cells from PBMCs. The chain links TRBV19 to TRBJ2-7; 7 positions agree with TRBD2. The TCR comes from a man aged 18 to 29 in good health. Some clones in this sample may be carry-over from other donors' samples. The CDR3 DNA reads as TGTGCCAGTAGCAACCGGGACTATGCCTACGAGCAGTACTTC. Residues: CASSNRDYAYEQYF.